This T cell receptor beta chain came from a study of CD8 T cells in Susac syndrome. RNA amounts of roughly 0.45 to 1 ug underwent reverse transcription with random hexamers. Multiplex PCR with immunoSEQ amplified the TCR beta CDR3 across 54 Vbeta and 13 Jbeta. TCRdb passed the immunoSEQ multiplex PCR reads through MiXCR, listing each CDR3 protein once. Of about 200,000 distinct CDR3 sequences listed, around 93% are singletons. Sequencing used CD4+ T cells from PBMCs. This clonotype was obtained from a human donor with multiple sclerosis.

This CDR3 is CASSLPGTASNQPQHF. CDR3 bases: TGTGCCAGCAGCCTACCCGGGACGGCTAGCAATCAGCCCCAGCATTTT. The gene calls are TRBV6-6 and TRBJ1-5; D possibly corresponds to TRBD1 (5 bases). Trimming stripped 6 bases from V and 0 bases from J, with 15 bases between. This CDR3 comprises 16 residues. Germline CDR1 MNHNY, CDR2 SVGAGI (reference sequence).